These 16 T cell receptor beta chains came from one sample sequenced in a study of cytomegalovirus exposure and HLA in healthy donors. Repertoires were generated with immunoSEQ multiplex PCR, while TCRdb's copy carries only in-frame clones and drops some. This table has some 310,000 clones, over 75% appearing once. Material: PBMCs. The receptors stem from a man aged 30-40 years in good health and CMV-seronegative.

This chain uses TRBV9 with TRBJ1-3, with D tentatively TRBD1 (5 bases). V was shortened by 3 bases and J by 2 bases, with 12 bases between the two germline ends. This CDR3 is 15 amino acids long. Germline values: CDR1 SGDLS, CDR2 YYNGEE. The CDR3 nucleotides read TGTGCCAGCAGCGATCCGGGACTGGCTGGAAACACCATATATTTT. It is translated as CASSDPGLAGNTIYF.

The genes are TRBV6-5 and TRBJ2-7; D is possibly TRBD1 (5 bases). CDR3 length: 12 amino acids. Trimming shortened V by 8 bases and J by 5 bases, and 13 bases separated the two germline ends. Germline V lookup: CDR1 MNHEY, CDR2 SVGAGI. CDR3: CASSRDTDEQYF. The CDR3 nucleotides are TGTGCCAGCTCCAGGGATACGGACGAGCAGTACTTC.

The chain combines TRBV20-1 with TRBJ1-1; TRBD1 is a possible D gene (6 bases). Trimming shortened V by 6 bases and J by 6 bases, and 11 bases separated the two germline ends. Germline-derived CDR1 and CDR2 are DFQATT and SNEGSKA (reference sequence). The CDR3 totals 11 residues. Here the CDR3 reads CSAAGASEAFF. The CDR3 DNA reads TGCAGTGCAGCGGGGGCCTCTGAAGCTTTCTTT.

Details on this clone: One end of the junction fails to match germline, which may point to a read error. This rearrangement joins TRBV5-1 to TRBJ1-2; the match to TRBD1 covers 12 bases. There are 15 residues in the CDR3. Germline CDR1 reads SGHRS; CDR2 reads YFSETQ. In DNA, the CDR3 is TGTGCCAGCAGCCCCGGGACAGGGGGCGCTTATGGCTACACCTTC. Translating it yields CASSPGTGGAYGYTF.

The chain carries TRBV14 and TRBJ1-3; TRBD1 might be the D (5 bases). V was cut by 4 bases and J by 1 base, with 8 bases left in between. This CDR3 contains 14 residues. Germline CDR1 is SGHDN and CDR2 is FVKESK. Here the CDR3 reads CASSRQTSGNTIYF. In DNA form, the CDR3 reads TGTGCCAGCAGCCGACAGACGTCTGGAAACACCATATATTTT.

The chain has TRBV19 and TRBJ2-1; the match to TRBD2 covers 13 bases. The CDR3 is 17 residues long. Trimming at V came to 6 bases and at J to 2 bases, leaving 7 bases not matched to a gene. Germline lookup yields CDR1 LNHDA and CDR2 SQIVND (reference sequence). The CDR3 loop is CASSTTTSGGPYNEQFF. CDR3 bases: TGTGCCAGTAGCACCACGACTAGCGGGGGGCCCTACAATGAGCAGTTCTTC.

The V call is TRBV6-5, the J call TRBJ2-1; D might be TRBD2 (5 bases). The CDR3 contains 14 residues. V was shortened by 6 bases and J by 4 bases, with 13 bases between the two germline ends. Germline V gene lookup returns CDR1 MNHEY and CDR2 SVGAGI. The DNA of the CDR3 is TGTGCCAGCAGCGAACACGGGAAATACAATGAGCAGTTCTTC. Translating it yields CASSEHGKYNEQFF.

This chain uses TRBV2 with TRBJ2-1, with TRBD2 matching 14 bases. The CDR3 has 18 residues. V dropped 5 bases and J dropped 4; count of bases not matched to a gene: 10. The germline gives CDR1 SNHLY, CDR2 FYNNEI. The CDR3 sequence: CASSRLAGGPGGYNEQFF. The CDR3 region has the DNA TGTGCCAGCAGTCGACTAGCGGGGGGGCCAGGAGGGTACAATGAGCAGTTCTTC.

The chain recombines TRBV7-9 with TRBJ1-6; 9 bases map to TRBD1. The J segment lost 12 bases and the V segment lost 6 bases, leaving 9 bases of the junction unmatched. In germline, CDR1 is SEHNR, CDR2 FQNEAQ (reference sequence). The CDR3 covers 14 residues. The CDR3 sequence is CASRPGTGREPLHF. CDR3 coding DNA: TGTGCCAGCAGGCCGGGGACAGGGCGAGAACCCCTCCACTTT.

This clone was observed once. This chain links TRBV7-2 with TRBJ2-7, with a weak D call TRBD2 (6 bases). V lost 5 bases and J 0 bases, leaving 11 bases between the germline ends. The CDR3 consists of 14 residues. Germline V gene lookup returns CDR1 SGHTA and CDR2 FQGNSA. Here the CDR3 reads CASSARDFSYEQYF. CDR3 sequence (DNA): TGTGCCAGCAGCGCCCGGGACTTCTCCTACGAGCAGTACTTC.

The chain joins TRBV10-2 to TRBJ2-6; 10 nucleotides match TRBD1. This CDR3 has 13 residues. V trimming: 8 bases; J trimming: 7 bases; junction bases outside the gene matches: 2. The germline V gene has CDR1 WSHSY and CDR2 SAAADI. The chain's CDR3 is CASRDRGANVLTF. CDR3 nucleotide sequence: TGCGCCAGCCGGGACAGGGGTGCCAACGTCCTGACTTTC.

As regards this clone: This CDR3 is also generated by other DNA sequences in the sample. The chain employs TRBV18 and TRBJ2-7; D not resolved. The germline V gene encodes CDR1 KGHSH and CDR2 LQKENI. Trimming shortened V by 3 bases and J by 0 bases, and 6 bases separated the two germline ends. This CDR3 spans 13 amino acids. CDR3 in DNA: TGTGCCAGCTCACCTAGGAGCTCCTACGAGCAGTACTTC. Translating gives CASSPRSSYEQYF.

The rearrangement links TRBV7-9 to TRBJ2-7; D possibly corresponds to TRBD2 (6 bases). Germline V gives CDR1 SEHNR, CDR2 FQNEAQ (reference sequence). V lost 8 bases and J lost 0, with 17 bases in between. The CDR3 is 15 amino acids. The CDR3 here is CASGEEGAPSYEQYF. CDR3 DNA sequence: TGTGCCAGCGGAGAGGAGGGAGCGCCCTCCTACGAGCAGTACTTC.

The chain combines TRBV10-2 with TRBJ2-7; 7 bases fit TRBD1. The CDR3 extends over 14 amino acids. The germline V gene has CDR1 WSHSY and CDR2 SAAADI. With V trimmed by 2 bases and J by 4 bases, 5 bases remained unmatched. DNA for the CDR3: TGCGCCAGCAGTGAGGGACAGGTCCGGTACGAGCAGTACTTC. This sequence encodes CASSEGQVRYEQYF.

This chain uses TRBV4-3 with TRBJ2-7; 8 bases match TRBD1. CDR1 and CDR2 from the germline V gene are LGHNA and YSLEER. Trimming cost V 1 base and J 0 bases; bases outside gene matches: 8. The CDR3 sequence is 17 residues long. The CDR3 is CASSQGPTDRASYEQYF. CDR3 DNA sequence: TGCGCCAGCAGCCAAGGGCCCACGGACAGGGCCTCCTACGAGCAGTACTTC.

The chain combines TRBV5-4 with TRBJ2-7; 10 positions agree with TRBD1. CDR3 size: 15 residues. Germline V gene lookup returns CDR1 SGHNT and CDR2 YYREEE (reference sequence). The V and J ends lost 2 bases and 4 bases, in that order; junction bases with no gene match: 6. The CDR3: CASSLGQGVGYEQYF. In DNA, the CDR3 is TGTGCCAGCAGCTTAGGACAGGGGGTGGGGTACGAGCAGTACTTC.